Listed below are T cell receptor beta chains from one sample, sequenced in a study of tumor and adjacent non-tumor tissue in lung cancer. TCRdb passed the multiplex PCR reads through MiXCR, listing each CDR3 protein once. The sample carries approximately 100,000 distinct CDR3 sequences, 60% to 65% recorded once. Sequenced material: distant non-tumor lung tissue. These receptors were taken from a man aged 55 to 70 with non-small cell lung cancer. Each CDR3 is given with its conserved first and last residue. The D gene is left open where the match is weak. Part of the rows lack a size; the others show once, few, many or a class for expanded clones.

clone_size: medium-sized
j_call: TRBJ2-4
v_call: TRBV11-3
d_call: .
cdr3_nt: TGTGCCAGCAGCTTAGTACGGGGGAGGAAAAACATTCAGTACTTC
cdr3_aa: CASSLVRGRKNIQYF

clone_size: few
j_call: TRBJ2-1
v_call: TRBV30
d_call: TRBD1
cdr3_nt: TGTGCCTGGAGTGGGGGACAGGGGCGCTACAATGAGCAGTTCTTC
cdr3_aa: CAWSGGQGRYNEQFF

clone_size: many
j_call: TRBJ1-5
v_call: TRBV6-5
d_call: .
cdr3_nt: TGTGCCACCGGAGGGACCAGCAATCAGCCCCAGCATTTT
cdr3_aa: CATGGTSNQPQHF

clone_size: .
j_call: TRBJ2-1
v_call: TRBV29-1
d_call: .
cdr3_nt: TGCAGCATTGAAGGTAATCACAGCTCCTACAATGATCAGTTCTTC
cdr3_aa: CSIEGNHSSYNDQFF

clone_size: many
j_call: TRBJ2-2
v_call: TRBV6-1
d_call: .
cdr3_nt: TGTGCCAGCGGAGTTGAGGGGACAAACACCGGGGAGCTGTTTTTT
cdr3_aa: CASGVEGTNTGELFF

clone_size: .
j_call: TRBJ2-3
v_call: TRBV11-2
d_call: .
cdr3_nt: TGTGCCAGCAGCTTGTCGGAGGGCACGCAGTATTTT
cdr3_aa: CASSLSEGTQYF

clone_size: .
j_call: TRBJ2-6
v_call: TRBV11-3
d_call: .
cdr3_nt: TGTACCAGCAGCTTGGATATAAGCTCTAGGACCAACGTCCTGACTTTC
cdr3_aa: CTSSLDISSRTNVLTF

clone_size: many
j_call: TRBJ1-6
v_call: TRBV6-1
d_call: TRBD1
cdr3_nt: TGTGCCAGCACCTCAGGGACAGGGCTAAGCGGCTCACCCCTCCACTTT
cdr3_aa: CASTSGTGLSGSPLHF

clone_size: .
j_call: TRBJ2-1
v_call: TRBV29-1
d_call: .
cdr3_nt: TGCGGCGTTGCTTCGGGACGCGTGGATGGTGAGCAGTTCTTC
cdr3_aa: CGVASGRVDGEQFF

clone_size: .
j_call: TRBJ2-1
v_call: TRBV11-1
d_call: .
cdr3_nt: TGTGCCAGCAGCTTAAATCTTTTGAGCTTCTACAATGAGCAGTTCTTC
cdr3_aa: CASSLNLLSFYNEQFF

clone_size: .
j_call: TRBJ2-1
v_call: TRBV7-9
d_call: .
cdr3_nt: TGTGCCAGCAGTTTAGTTGCGGGAATATACAATGAGCAGTTCTTC
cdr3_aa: CASSLVAGIYNEQFF

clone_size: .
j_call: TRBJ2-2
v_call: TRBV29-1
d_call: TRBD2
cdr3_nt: TGCAACGTTGCGGGGGACCTGTTCACCGGGGAGTTGTTTTTT
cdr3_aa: CNVAGDLFTGELFF

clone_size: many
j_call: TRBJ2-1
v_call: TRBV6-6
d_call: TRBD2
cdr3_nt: TGTGCCAGCAGTCAGCGGGGGGCTTCCAATGAGCAGTTCTTC
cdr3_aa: CASSQRGASNEQFF

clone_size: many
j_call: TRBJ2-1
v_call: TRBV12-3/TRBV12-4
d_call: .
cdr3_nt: TGTGCCAGCCAAAACTACAATGAGCAGTTCTTC
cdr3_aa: CASQNYNEQFF

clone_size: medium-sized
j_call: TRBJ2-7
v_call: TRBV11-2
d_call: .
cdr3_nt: TGTGCCAGCAGTCCACAGGTGGGTCTCTACGAGCAGTACTTC
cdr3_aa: CASSPQVGLYEQYF

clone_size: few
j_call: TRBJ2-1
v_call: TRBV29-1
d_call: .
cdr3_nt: TGCAGCGTTGAACAGGGTTTCCATGGTCAGTTCTTC
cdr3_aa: CSVEQGFHGQFF

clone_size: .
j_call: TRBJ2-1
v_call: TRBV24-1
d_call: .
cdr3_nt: TGTGCCACCAGTGATAAGAAATACAATGAGCAGTTCTTC
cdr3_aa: CATSDKKYNEQFF

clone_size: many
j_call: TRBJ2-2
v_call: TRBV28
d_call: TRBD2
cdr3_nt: TGTGCCAGCCTGACTTTTAGCGGGAGAGCTGCCGGGGAGCTGTTTTTT
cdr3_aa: CASLTFSGRAAGELFF

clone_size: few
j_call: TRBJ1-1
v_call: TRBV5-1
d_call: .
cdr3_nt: TGCGCCAGCAGCTTGGCAGGGGCGTTGAACACTGAAGCTTTCTTT
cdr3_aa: CASSLAGALNTEAFF

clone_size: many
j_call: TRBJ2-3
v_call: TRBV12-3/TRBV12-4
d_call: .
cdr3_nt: TGTGCCAGCAGGCCCGCATCGGATACGCAGTATTTT
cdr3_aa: CASRPASDTQYF

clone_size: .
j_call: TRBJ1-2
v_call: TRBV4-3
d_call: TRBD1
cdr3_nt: TGCGCCAGCAGCCAACCAGGGGGTAGATATGGTTGCACCTTC
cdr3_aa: CASSQPGGRYGCTF

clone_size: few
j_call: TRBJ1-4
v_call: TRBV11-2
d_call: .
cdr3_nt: TGTGTCAGCAGCGCCAGGGGCGGGAGTAATGAAAAACTGTTTTTT
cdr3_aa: CVSSARGGSNEKLFF

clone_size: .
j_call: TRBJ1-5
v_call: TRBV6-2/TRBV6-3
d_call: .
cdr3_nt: TGTGCCAGCAGTTACACGGGTTTTGGTTCAAGCCAGCCCCAGCATTTT
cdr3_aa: CASSYTGFGSSQPQHF

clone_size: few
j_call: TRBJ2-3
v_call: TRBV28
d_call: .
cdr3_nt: TGTGCCAGCAGTTCATACGGGGGGCGAGACATGGATACGCAGTATTTT
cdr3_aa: CASSSYGGRDMDTQYF

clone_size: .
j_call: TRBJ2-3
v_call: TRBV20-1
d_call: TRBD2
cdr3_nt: TGCAGTGCCCTGACTAGCGGGAACACAGATAGGCAGTATTTT
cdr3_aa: CSALTSGNTDRQYF

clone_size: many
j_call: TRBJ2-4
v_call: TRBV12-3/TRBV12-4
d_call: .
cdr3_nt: TGTGCCAGCAGTTTCAGGGGCGCGAACATTCAGTACTTC
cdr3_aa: CASSFRGANIQYF

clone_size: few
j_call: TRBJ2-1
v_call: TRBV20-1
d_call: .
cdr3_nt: TGCAGTGCTGTCCAGAGGGGGGCCCCCTACAATGAGCACTTCTTC
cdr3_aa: CSAVQRGAPYNEHFF